This T cell receptor (beta chain) was recorded in a study of blood T cells in healthy people across ages. Study-level points and caveats: Estimated diversity across one million T cells was deemed an underestimate. No conclusive comparison of naive versus antigen-experienced cells was possible with unsorted PBMCs. Diversity of TCR beta per million T cells declined in a roughly linear way with age. Comparison with aged donors showed that long-lived donors had more naive CD4+ cells and higher diversity.

The count of this clonotype is one. Its antigen remains unknown. The CDR3 is 13 residues long. V gave up 1 base and J gave up 11 bases; unmatched junction bases: 5. In germline, CDR1 is SGHTA, CDR2 FQGNSA. A J-beta primer mix and a sample-barcoded 5' primer were used in a second PCR of about 7 to 12 cycles. MiXCR, applied by TCRdb to the 5' RACE reads, yields one record per CDR3 protein. Here the sample spans hundreds of thousands of distinct CDR3 sequences, under 25% being singletons. The sample consisted of blood. The chain carries TRBV7-2 and TRBJ1-1, with 9 bases matching TRBD1. The sequence was collected from a man aged 65 to 85 in good health. CDR3 in amino acids: CASSLGTGALAFF. The CDR3 DNA follows: TGTGCCAGCAGCTTAGGGACAGGGGCGTTGGCTTTCTTT.